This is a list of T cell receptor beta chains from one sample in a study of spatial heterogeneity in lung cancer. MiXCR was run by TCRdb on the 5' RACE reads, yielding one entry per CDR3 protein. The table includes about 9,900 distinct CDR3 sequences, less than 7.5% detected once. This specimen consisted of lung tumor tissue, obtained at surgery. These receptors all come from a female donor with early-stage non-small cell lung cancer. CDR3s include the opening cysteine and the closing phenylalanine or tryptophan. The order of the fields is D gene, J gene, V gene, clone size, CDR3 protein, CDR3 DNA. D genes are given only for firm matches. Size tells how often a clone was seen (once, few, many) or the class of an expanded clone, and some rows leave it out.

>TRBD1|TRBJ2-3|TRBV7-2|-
CASSLAGRGMSVDTQYF
TGTGCCAGCAGCTTAGCGGGCAGGGGGATGTCGGTAGATACGCAGTATTTT
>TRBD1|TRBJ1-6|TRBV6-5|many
CASRRDSSSYNSPLHF
TGTGCCAGCAGACGGGACAGTAGCTCCTATAATTCACCCCTCCACTTT
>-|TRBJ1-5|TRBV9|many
CASSVDGGANQPQHF
TGTGCCAGCAGCGTAGACGGCGGAGCCAATCAGCCCCAGCATTTT
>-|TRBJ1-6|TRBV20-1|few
CSAIHNLGSGSSYNSPLHF
TGCAGTGCTATACATAACCTGGGCAGTGGGAGCTCCTATAATTCACCCCTCCACTTT
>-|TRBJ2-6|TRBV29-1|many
CSARTETKSGANVLTF
TGCAGCGCACGGACAGAGACGAAGTCTGGGGCCAACGTCCTGACTTTC
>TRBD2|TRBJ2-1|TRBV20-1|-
CSAPSFSGRAQNEQFF
TGCAGTGCCCCCTCCTTTAGCGGGAGGGCCCAAAATGAGCAGTTCTTC
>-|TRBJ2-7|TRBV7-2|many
CASSLEAGLTYEQYF
TGTGCCAGCAGCTTAGAGGCAGGACTAACCTACGAGCAGTACTTC
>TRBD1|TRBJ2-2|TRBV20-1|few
CSARGTGFDTGELFF
TGCAGTGCTAGAGGGACAGGGTTCGACACCGGGGAGCTGTTTTTT
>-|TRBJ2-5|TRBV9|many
CASSLWTGIVGETQYF
TGTGCCAGCAGTCTTTGGACCGGGATTGTCGGAGAGACCCAGTACTTC
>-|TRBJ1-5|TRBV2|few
CASSEGRAVAQHF
TGTGCCAGCAGTGAAGGGCGCGCGGTGGCCCAGCATTTT
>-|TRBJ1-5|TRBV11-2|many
CASSPDPRGVGSQPQHF
TGTGCCAGCAGCCCAGACCCGCGGGGCGTAGGGTCCCAGCCCCAGCATTTT
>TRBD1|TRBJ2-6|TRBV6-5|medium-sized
CASSVRDSLLSGANVLTF
TGTGCCAGCAGTGTACGGGACAGCCTGCTCTCTGGGGCCAACGTCCTGACTTTC
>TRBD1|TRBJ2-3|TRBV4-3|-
CASSQDRTGTDSTDTQYF
TGCGCCAGCAGCCAAGATAGGACGGGGACAGACAGCACAGATACGCAGTATTTT
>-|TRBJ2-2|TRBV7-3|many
CASSRERTGELFF
TGTGCCAGCAGCCGGGAAAGGACCGGGGAGCTGTTTTTT
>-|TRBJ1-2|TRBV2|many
CASNRDINYGYTF
TGTGCCAGCAACCGCGACATTAACTATGGCTACACCTTC
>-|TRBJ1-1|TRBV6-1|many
CASSIGPVTEAFF
TGTGCCAGCAGTATAGGGCCGGTCACTGAAGCTTTCTTT
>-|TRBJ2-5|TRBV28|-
CASSLNSETQYF
TGTGCCAGCAGTTTGAACTCGGAGACCCAGTACTTC
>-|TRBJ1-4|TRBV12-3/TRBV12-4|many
CASKSEKLFF
TGTGCCAGCAAGTCTGAAAAACTGTTTTTT
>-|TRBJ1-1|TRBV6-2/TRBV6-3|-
CASTALRVLGAFF
TGTGCCAGCACCGCCCTCAGGGTTCTCGGAGCTTTCTTT
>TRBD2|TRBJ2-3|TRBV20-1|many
CSATPTLLANPDTQYF
TGCAGTGCTACCCCGACGCTACTAGCGAACCCAGATACGCAGTATTTT
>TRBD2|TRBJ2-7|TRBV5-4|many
CASRALAGEGEQYF
TGTGCCAGCAGGGCACTAGCGGGAGAGGGCGAGCAGTACTTC
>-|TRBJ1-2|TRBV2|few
CASILDGSRGNNYGYTF
TGTGCCAGCATCCTCGACGGCAGCCGGGGAAATAACTATGGCTACACCTTC
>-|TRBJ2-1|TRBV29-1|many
CSVEGIESGAYNEQFF
TGCAGCGTTGAAGGGATCGAGTCAGGGGCCTACAATGAGCAGTTCTTC
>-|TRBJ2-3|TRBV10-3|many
CATTAGTSTDTQYF
TGTGCCACCACAGCGGGTACTAGCACAGATACGCAGTATTTT
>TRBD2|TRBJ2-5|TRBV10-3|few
CAISDGVSGRAQYF
TGTGCCATCAGTGATGGGGTTTCAGGGAGGGCCCAGTACTTC
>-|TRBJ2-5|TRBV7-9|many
CASSSGRGQETQYF
TGTGCCAGCAGCTCCGGACGAGGCCAAGAGACCCAGTACTTC
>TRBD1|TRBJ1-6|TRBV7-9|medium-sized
CASSSTGAKNPLHF
TGTGCCAGCAGCTCCACAGGGGCCAAAAATCCCCTCCACTTT
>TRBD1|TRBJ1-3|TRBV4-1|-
CASSQESTGQGSGNTIYF
TGCGCCAGCAGCCAAGAGAGTACGGGACAGGGCTCTGGAAACACCATATATTTT
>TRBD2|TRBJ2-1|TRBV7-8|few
CASSFSGTSGRTSYNEQFF
TGTGCCAGCAGTTTTTCCGGGACTAGCGGGAGGACTTCCTACAATGAGCAGTTCTTC
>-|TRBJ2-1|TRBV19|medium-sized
CASKKQGNEQFF
TGTGCCAGTAAGAAACAGGGAAATGAGCAGTTCTTC
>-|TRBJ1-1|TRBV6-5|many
CASSFRGTEAFF
TGTGCCAGCAGCTTCCGAGGGACTGAAGCTTTCTTT
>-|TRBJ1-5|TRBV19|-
CASQGERQPRHF
TGTGCCAGTCAGGGTGAGCGTCAGCCCCGGCATTTT
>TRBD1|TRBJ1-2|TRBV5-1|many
CASRPSGGTGRDGYTF
TGCGCCAGCAGACCGTCAGGTGGGACAGGGAGAGATGGCTACACCTTC
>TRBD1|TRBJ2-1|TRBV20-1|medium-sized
CSATNRGLGHNEQFF
TGCAGTGCCACCAATAGGGGGCTGGGCCACAATGAGCAGTTCTTC
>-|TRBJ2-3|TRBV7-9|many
CASSLTSQGTQYF
TGTGCCAGCAGCCTCACCTCGCAGGGCACGCAGTATTTT
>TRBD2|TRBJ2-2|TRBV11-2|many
CASSPAGGPTGELFF
TGTGCCAGCAGCCCAGCGGGGGGGCCCACCGGGGAGCTGTTTTTT
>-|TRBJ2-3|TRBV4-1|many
CASSHPGQDTQYF
TGCGCCAGCAGCCACCCCGGGCAAGATACGCAGTATTTT
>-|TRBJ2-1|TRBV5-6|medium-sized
CASRVLGAGDEQFF
TGTGCCAGCAGGGTGCTAGGGGCCGGGGATGAGCAGTTCTTC
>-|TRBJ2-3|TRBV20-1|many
CSARVGNADTQYF
TGCAGTGCTAGAGTCGGGAATGCAGATACGCAGTATTTT
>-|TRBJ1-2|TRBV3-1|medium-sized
CASSQPQGIHGYTF
TGTGCCAGCAGCCAACCTCAAGGAATCCATGGCTACACCTTC
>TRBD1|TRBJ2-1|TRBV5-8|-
CASSWADRDNEQFF
TGTGCCAGCAGCTGGGCTGACAGGGACAATGAGCAGTTCTTC
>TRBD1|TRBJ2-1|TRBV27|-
CASSLPPWDRGTNEQFF
TGTGCCAGCAGTTTGCCGCCTTGGGACAGGGGGACCAATGAGCAGTTCTTC
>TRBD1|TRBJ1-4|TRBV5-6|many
CASSYLPGQTVGKLFF
TGTGCCAGCAGCTACCTACCGGGACAGACGGTGGGAAAACTGTTTTTT
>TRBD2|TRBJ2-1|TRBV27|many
CASSLMRTSEQFF
TGTGCCAGCAGTTTAATGAGGACTAGCGAGCAGTTCTTC
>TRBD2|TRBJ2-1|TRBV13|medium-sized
CASSLVPKLQRGGKEQFF
TGTGCCAGCAGCTTAGTCCCTAAGCTCCAGCGGGGGGGCAAGGAGCAGTTCTTC
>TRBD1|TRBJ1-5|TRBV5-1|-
CASSVDRNNQPQHF
TGCGCCAGCAGCGTGGACAGGAACAATCAGCCCCAGCATTTT
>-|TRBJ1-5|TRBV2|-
CASRVQGRDQPQHF
TGTGCCAGCAGGGTGCAGGGAAGGGATCAGCCCCAGCATTTT
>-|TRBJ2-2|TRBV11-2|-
CSSSRYKTGGPGELFF
TGTTCCAGCAGCCGATATAAGACAGGAGGGCCCGGGGAGCTGTTTTTT
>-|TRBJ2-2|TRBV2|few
CASSEARKTGELFF
TGTGCCAGCAGTGAAGCGCGTAAGACCGGGGAGCTGTTTTTT
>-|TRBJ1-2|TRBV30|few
CAWSIHGRDGYTF
TGTGCCTGGAGCATACACGGGCGGGATGGCTACACCTTC
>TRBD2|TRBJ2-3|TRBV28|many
CASSTGLAGSADTQYF
TGTGCCAGCAGTACGGGACTAGCGGGGTCGGCAGATACGCAGTATTTT
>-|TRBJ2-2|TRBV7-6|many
CASSAAQAHTGELFF
TGTGCCAGCAGTGCCGCTCAGGCCCACACCGGGGAGCTGTTTTTT
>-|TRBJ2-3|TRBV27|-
CASSLELARDTQYF
TGTGCCAGCAGTTTAGAACTAGCTAGGGATACGCAGTATTTT
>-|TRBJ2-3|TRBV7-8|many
CASVPPGPSTDTQYF
TGTGCCAGCGTACCTCCGGGGCCAAGCACAGATACGCAGTATTTT
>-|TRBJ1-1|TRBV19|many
CASSRTHTNTEAFF
TGTGCCAGTAGTAGGACACATACGAACACTGAAGCTTTCTTT